Below, 15 T cell receptor beta chains from the same sample are listed, as sequenced in a study of T cells after yellow fever vaccination. TCRdb redid the calling of the 5' RACE reads with MiXCR, one entry per CDR3 protein. Of approximately 550,000 distinct CDR3 sequences in the sample, roughly 21% were seen once. Sample: PBMCs, taken 15 days after the yellow fever booster vaccination. These TCRs come from a man aged 30 to 39 who received the YFV17D yellow fever vaccine.

This clonotype appeared a few times. The rearrangement links TRBV7-2 to TRBJ2-3, with 8 bases that match TRBD1. The CDR3 is made up of 16 amino acids. Unmatched junction bases numbered 8, after V lost 5 bases and J lost 1 base. Germline assignment: CDR1 SGHTA and CDR2 FQGNSA. CDR3 residues: CASSPQAQGGTDTQYF. The DNA for the CDR3 is TGTGCCAGCAGCCCCCAGGCACAGGGGGGCACAGATACGCAGTATTTT.

CDR3 region: CASSRTRKLSEAFF. The CDR3 bases are TGTGCCAGCAGCCGGACCCGGAAACTCAGTGAAGCTTTCTTT. The rearrangement links TRBV14 to TRBJ1-1; no clear D. The CDR3 loop spans 14 amino acids. The V end was cut by 4 bases, the J end by 7 bases, with 16 bases between. CDR1 and CDR2 (germline): SGHDN, FVKESK.

The J gene is TRBJ2-3, the V gene TRBV6-2 or TRBV6-3, with 7 bases lining up with TRBD2. Losses at the gene ends were 2 bases for V and 4 bases for J; bases not matched to a gene: 9. The V gene's germline CDR1 is MNHEY and CDR2 SVGEGT. The CDR3 length is 16 residues. This chain's CDR3 is CASSYKVAGVADTQYF. CDR3 DNA sequence: TGTGCCAGCAGTTACAAAGTGGCGGGAGTTGCAGATACGCAGTATTTT.

This clonotype was counted a few times. The chain uses TRBV4-3 and TRBJ2-7; D gene unclear. From germline, CDR1 is LGHNA and CDR2 YSLEER. The CDR3 consists of 15 residues. The V end was cut by 1 base, the J end by 3 bases, with 13 bases between. The CDR3: CASSQGMKAVYEQYF. CDR3 DNA sequence: TGCGCCAGCAGCCAAGGTATGAAGGCAGTCTACGAGCAGTACTTC.

This clonotype was observed a few times. The chain links TRBV12-3 or TRBV12-4 to TRBJ2-4; D is ambiguous. The CDR3 is made up of 15 amino acids. With 5 bases removed from V and 0 bases from J, the gap between germline ends came to 11 bases. The CDR3 loop is CASSTRPLAKNIQYF. The CDR3 DNA follows: TGTGCCAGCAGTACCCGACCGTTAGCCAAAAACATTCAGTACTTC.

This clonotype was seen once. The chain couples TRBV4-3 to TRBJ2-3, with 11 bases aligning to TRBD2. V was clipped by 4 bases and J by 4 bases; unmatched bases: 4. CDR3 size: 15 residues. The germline V gene has CDR1 LGHNA and CDR2 YSLEER. The CDR3 DNA reads as TGCGCCAGCAGCCTGACTAGCGGGGCAGCAGATACGCAGTATTTT. Its translation is CASSLTSGAADTQYF.

Concerning this clonotype: A read error may account for a junction end that differs from germline. The chain joins TRBV12-3 or TRBV12-4 to TRBJ2-1; no clear D gene. The CDR3 extends over 13 amino acids. The CDR3: CASSLRTRFAALF. The CDR3 DNA follows: TGTGCCAGCAGTCTCAGGACCCGTTTCGCCGCCCTCTTC.

The gene calls are TRBV7-3 and TRBJ2-1; 8 bases map to TRBD2. The germline gives CDR1 SGHTA, CDR2 FQGTGA. The CDR3 spans 16 residues. V gave up 5 bases and J gave up 4 bases; unmatched junction bases: 10. CDR3 DNA: TGTGCCAGCAGCACCCCGGGGCGGGAGGTGTACAATGAGCAGTTCTTC. Protein product: CASSTPGREVYNEQFF.

This clonotype occurred a few times. V gene TRBV4-3 combines with J gene TRBJ2-1, with D unresolved. Deletions cut 0 bases from V and 0 bases from J, with 12 bases between. Germline V CDR1 and CDR2: LGHNA, YSLEER. CDR3 length equals 17 residues. DNA of the CDR3: TGCGCCAGCAGCCAAGATCTCGGGCGGAGCTCCTACAATGAGCAGTTCTTC. Translated, it gives CASSQDLGRSSYNEQFF.

There are a few counts of this clonotype. The CDR3: CASSFSRSIRDEQFF. The CDR3 DNA reads TGTGCCAGCAGTTTTTCCCGTTCCATTCGGGATGAGCAGTTCTTC. The V and J genes are TRBV27 and TRBJ2-1, with unresolved D. CDR3 length: 15 amino acids. Germline CDR1 reads MNHEY; CDR2 reads SMNVEV (reference sequence). Trimming left V 3 bases short and J 8 bases short, with 17 bases between.

The chain joins TRBV9 to TRBJ2-1; 9 nucleotides match TRBD2. The CDR3 is 15 residues long. The V segment lost 0 bases and the J segment 6 bases; nucleotides outside the gene matches: 4. Germline-derived CDR1 and CDR2 are SGDLS and YYNGEE. The CDR3 DNA reads TGTGCCAGCAGCGTAGGGGGACTAGCCCTCAATGAGCAGTTCTTC. As protein: CASSVGGLALNEQFF.

CDR3 sequence (DNA): TGCAGCGTTGTAGGGGCTATCACAGATACGCAGTATTTT. Translated: CSVVGAITDTQYF. V usage is TRBV29-1 and J usage is TRBJ2-3, with D maybe TRBD1 (5 bases). This CDR3 has 13 residues. CDR1 is SQVTM and CDR2 is ANQGSEA in the germline V gene. The ends were cut back, 4 bases at V and 2 bases at J, with 10 bases in the middle.

This clonotype has only a few counts. The chain couples TRBV25-1 to TRBJ2-7; D remains ambiguous. The V end was cut by 8 bases, the J end by 3 bases, with 14 bases between. The CDR3 covers 13 residues. Germline V gives CDR1 MGHDK, CDR2 SYGVNS. The CDR3 bases are TGTGCCAGCTCTTCTTTCCTCAGCTACGAGCAGTACTTC. Protein: CASSSFLSYEQYF.

This clonotype was counted between two and nine times. This sequence joins TRBV29-1 and TRBJ2-7; 10 nucleotides line up with TRBD1. V lost 4 bases to trimming and J lost 4 bases; unmatched junction nucleotides: 7. Germline-derived CDR1 and CDR2 are SQVTM and ANQGSEA. The CDR3 has 14 amino acids. CDR3 nucleotides: TGCAGCGTTGCCCCGGGACAGGGGCTATACGAGCAGTACTTC. It codes for CSVAPGQGLYEQYF.

The chain is built from TRBV6-5 and TRBJ2-1, with D unresolved. Germline loops: CDR1 MNHEY, CDR2 SVGAGI. CDR3 length: 11 amino acids. Between the trimmed V and J ends, which lost 6 bases and 5 bases, there was a span of 5 bases. The CDR3 sequence is CASRVHNEQFF. The CDR3 DNA follows: TGTGCCAGCAGAGTTCACAATGAGCAGTTCTTC.